Below are 30 T cell receptor beta chains sequenced from a single sample in a study of blood T cells in healthy people across ages. It was with a sample-barcoded 5' primer and a J-beta primer mix that a second PCR of roughly 6 to 12 cycles was run. Using its own MiXCR run on the 5' RACE reads, TCRdb lists one record per CDR3 protein. Here the sample spans over 600,000 distinct CDR3 sequences, about 61% being singletons. The source material was blood. Receptors originate from a man aged 35 to 55 in good health.

The genes are TRBV5-1 and TRBJ2-2; perhaps TRBD1 as D (5 bases). The V end was cut by 4 bases, the J end by 2 bases, with 15 bases between. There are 16 residues in the CDR3. CDR1 SGHRS and CDR2 YFSETQ come from the germline V gene. In DNA, the CDR3 is TGCGCCAGCAGCCCCAACGGACATCCCAACACCGGGGAGCTGTTTTTT. It is translated as CASSPNGHPNTGELFF.

The chain joins TRBV10-3 to TRBJ2-7, with 7 bases matching TRBD2. CDR3 length: 15 amino acids. Trimming cost V 4 bases and J 4 bases; bases outside gene matches: 10. CDR1 is ENHRY, CDR2 SYGVKD, per germline. CDR3 sequence: CAISGGTTVLYEQYF. The CDR3 nucleotides are TGTGCCATCAGTGGGGGGACTACCGTCCTTTACGAGCAGTACTTC.

This clonotype was observed once. This chain joins TRBV20-1 and TRBJ2-1, with D possibly being TRBD2 (6 bases). V was clipped by 3 bases and J by 3 bases, with 21 bases between them. Germline V gene data show CDR1 as DFQATT and CDR2 as SNEGSKA (reference sequence). The CDR3 sequence is 17 residues long. The CDR3 protein is CSARRGPVEGFYNEQFF. The CDR3 DNA sequence: TGCAGTGCTAGGAGGGGCCCGGTGGAGGGTTTCTACAATGAGCAGTTCTTC.

V and J are TRBV7-9 and TRBJ1-1; no firm D call. Trimming took off 5 bases at V and 4 bases at J, with 11 bases between the two ends. The CDR3 sequence is 13 residues long. In germline, CDR1 is SEHNR, CDR2 FQNEAQ (reference sequence). The CDR3 loop reads CASSQTTGTEAFF. The CDR3 DNA reads TGTGCCAGCAGCCAAACGACGGGCACTGAAGCTTTCTTT.

The chain carries TRBV13 and TRBJ1-5; no definite D call. Germline lookup yields CDR1 PRHDT and CDR2 FYEKMQ (reference sequence). Trimming pared 0 bases from V and 2 bases from J, leaving 11 bases between. The CDR3 is 16 amino acids. For the CDR3, the DNA is TGTGCCAGCAGCTTAGGACAGTCTCGCGGCAATCAGCCCCAGCATTTT. Translated, it gives CASSLGQSRGNQPQHF. Full variable domain (rest looked up from reference TRBV13 and TRBJ1-5): AAGVIQSPRHLIKEKRETATLKCYPIPRHDTVYWYQQGPGQDPQFLISFYEKMQSDKGSIPDRFSAQQFSDYHSELNMSSLELGDSALYFCASSLGQSRGNQPQHFGDGTRLSIL.

This clonotype was detected a few times. The chain combines TRBV9 with TRBJ2-7; D is perhaps TRBD2 (6 bases). The germline V gene encodes CDR1 SGDLS and CDR2 YYNGEE. The CDR3 contains 13 residues. Trimming removed 4 bases from V and 6 bases from J, with 14 bases in between. The CDR3 region has the DNA TGTGCCAGCAGCCCTCCCGGGACTCTCGAGCAGTACTTC. It yields the protein CASSPPGTLEQYF.

CDR3 DNA: TGTGCCAGCAGCTTAGGGGGACTAGCGGGAGTTTACAATGAGCAGTTCTTC. Its protein is CASSLGGLAGVYNEQFF. This sequence joins TRBV7-9 and TRBJ2-1, with 14 bases identical to TRBD2. Germline CDR1 SEHNR, CDR2 FQNEAQ (reference sequence). J lost 4 bases, V lost 1 base, and 3 bases had no gene match. The CDR3 consists of 17 residues. Full variable domain (outside the CDR3, taken from reference TRBV7-9 and TRBJ2-1): DTGVSQNPRHKITKRGQNVTFRCDPISEHNRLYWYRQTLGQGPEFLTYFQNEAQLEKSRLLSDRFSAERPKGSFSTLEIQRTEQGDSAMYLCASSLGGLAGVYNEQFFGPGTRLTVL.

The sample holds one count of this clonotype. This chain joins TRBV20-1 and TRBJ1-2, with D uncertain. Trimming took 4 bases from V and 4 from J, leaving 13 bases between them. The CDR3 spans 13 residues. Per germline, CDR1 DFQATT and CDR2 SNEGSKA (reference sequence). The CDR3 loop is CSANADFIYGYTF. CDR3 coding DNA: TGCAGTGCTAACGCAGATTTTATCTATGGCTACACCTTC.

The chain carries TRBV7-9 and TRBJ2-1; 9 bases are a match to TRBD2. V was clipped by 1 base and J by 4 bases; unmatched bases: 5. The CDR3 contains 16 residues. Germline V gene data show CDR1 as SEHNR and CDR2 as FQNEAQ (reference sequence). The CDR3 nucleotides are TGTGCCAGCAGCTTAGACCCTAGCGGGACTTACAATGAGCAGTTCTTC. Encoded protein: CASSLDPSGTYNEQFF.

This chain connects TRBV27 to TRBJ1-6, with D perhaps TRBD1 (5 bases). Germline lookup yields CDR1 MNHEY and CDR2 SMNVEV (reference sequence). The CDR3 is 16 amino acids. V gave up 3 bases and J gave up 5 bases, with 14 bases separating them. CDR3 amino acids: CASSFRTSGHNSPLHF. The CDR3 DNA is TGTGCCAGCAGTTTCAGAACCTCGGGACATAATTCACCCCTCCACTTT.

J is TRBJ2-7 and V is TRBV10-3; unclear D gene. Trimming stripped 10 bases from V and 0 bases from J, with 19 bases between. The germline gives CDR1 ENHRY, CDR2 SYGVKD. The CDR3 is made up of 15 amino acids. DNA of the CDR3: TGTGCCACGTCGCTAGTCGGCTTGAGCTCCTACGAGCAGTACTTC. Its protein is CATSLVGLSSYEQYF.

A few counts support this clonotype. The chain has TRBV11-1 and TRBJ2-5; D is undetermined. CDR1 is SGHAT, CDR2 FQDESV, per germline (reference sequence). The V end was cut by 5 bases, the J end by 0 bases, with 10 bases between. The CDR3 length is 14 residues. CDR3 protein: CASSPPPHQETQYF. CDR3 bases: TGTGCCAGCAGCCCACCGCCCCACCAAGAGACCCAGTACTTC.

The V gene is TRBV25-1, the J gene TRBJ2-2; weak D call: TRBD2 (5 bases). V lost 1 base to trimming and J lost 7 bases, with 13 bases between them. This CDR3 has 15 residues. Looked up from germline, CDR1 is MGHDK and CDR2 is SYGVNS. CDR3 sequence reads: CASSELERKYGELFF. The DNA for the CDR3 is TGTGCCAGCAGTGAATTAGAGCGGAAATACGGGGAGCTGTTTTTT.

The chain carries TRBV7-2 and TRBJ2-3, with 9 bases lining up with TRBD2. CDR3 size: 15 residues. V lost 5 bases to trimming and J lost 2 bases; unmatched junction nucleotides: 5. Looked up from germline, CDR1 is SGHTA and CDR2 is FQGNSA. The CDR3 loop is CASSPLAGFTDTQYF. CDR3 nucleotide sequence: TGTGCCAGCAGCCCCCTAGCGGGGTTCACAGATACGCAGTATTTT.

The rearrangement links TRBV20-1 to TRBJ2-7; D might be TRBD2 (6 bases). The DNA end favors TRBJ2-5, so the J call may be wrong. This CDR3 is built from 13 residues. The germline CDR1 and CDR2 sequences are DFQATT and SNEGSKA (reference sequence). CDR3 DNA: TGCAGTGCTAGAGCGGGCGGGGCCGTGACCCAGTACTTC. This encodes CSARAGGAVTQYF.

The chain couples TRBV10-3 to TRBJ1-2; 8 nucleotides align to TRBD1. The germline V gene has CDR1 ENHRY and CDR2 SYGVKD. The CDR3 sequence is 17 residues long. The V gene end was trimmed by 3 bases and the J gene end by 4 bases; junction bases not matched to a gene: 13. DNA for the CDR3: TGTGCCATCAGTGACCGAGACAGGGGAGCCTCTCTCTATGGCTACACCTTC. This sequence encodes CAISDRDRGASLYGYTF.

This clonotype has a handful of counts. The gene calls are TRBV7-9 and TRBJ1-6; D might be TRBD1 (5 bases). The CDR3 is 15 residues long. The germline V gene has CDR1 SEHNR and CDR2 FQNEAQ (reference sequence). Trimming left V 8 bases short and J 9 bases short, with 20 bases between. The CDR3 nucleotides are TGTGCCAGCCAGCGACGGGGCAGCGTTCTTTCACCCCTCCACTTT. It translates to CASQRRGSVLSPLHF.

This clonotype was counted only a few times. CDR3 DNA sequence: TGCAGTGCTGGTCCCGTCTCCGGGACAGGGGGCGCGTACGAGCAGTACTTC. Translated, it gives CSAGPVSGTGGAYEQYF. The rearrangement uses TRBV20-1 and TRBJ2-7; 12 bases map to TRBD1. CDR1 is DFQATT and CDR2 is SNEGSKA in the germline V gene (reference sequence). This CDR3 is 17 amino acids long. J gave up 4 bases and V 5 bases, and 15 bases lay outside the gene matches.

In DNA, the CDR3 is TGTGCCAGCAGTGAAGCGACGGGGCTCGGCAATCAGCCCCAGCATTTT. As protein: CASSEATGLGNQPQHF. The rearrangement joins TRBV2 to TRBJ1-5; perhaps TRBD1 as D (5 bases). Germline assignment: CDR1 SNHLY and CDR2 FYNNEI. The V gene lost 0 bases and the J gene lost 2 bases, with 11 bases spanning the gap. There are 16 residues in the CDR3.

Note on this clonotype: The junction departs from germline at one end; a sequencing error may be responsible. V and J are TRBV28 and TRBJ2-6, with D perhaps matching TRBD1 (6 bases). Germline assignment: CDR1 MDHEN and CDR2 SYDVKM. CDR3 length: 15 residues. CDR3 coding DNA: TGTGCCAGCAGCCTTACAGGGTCTGGGGCCAGCGTCCTGACTTTC. Translating it yields CASSLTGSGASVLTF.

The CDR3 is CSGGQLNTEAFF. The CDR3 DNA reads as TGCAGCGGGGGGCAACTGAACACTGAAGCTTTCTTT. This chain uses TRBV29-1 with TRBJ1-1; D possibly corresponds to TRBD1 (6 bases). Germline V CDR1 and CDR2: SQVTM, ANQGSEA. CDR3 length: 12 residues. V dropped 7 bases and J dropped 0 bases, with 9 bases sitting between them.

In this sample, this clonotype turned up once. This chain uses TRBV2 with TRBJ1-5; no definite D call. The CDR3 contains 16 residues. With 1 base removed from V and 0 bases from J, the gap between germline ends came to 10 bases. Germline CDR1 reads SNHLY; CDR2 reads FYNNEI. CDR3 sequence (DNA): TGTGCCAGCAGTGAAGGACGGCGATATAGCAATCAGCCCCAGCATTTT. Residues: CASSEGRRYSNQPQHF.

The V gene is TRBV3-1, the J gene TRBJ2-1, with D perhaps given as TRBD1 or TRBD2 (6 bases each). Trimming removed 2 bases from V and 10 bases from J, with 18 bases in between. CDR1 LGHDT and CDR2 YNNKEL come from the germline V gene (reference sequence). This CDR3 contains 15 residues. In DNA form, the CDR3 reads TGTGCCAGCAGCCAATCCGGAGGGGGATCCTACGAGCAGTTCTTC. It encodes CASSQSGGGSYEQFF.

V usage is TRBV7-9 and J usage is TRBJ2-5; D not resolved. CDR3 length equals 13 residues. Between the trimmed V and J ends, which lost 7 bases and 5 bases, there was a span of 14 bases. Germline CDR1 and CDR2: SEHNR and FQNEAQ (reference sequence). CDR3 DNA sequence: TGTGCCAGCAAATTTCAGGATCAGGAGACCCAGTACTTC. Its protein product is CASKFQDQETQYF.

This clonotype was recorded at least ten times. This chain connects TRBV7-2 to TRBJ2-5; unclear D gene. This CDR3 has 13 amino acids. Germline V lookup: CDR1 SGHTA, CDR2 FQGNSA. Trimming took 5 bases from V and 5 from J, leaving 12 bases between them. The CDR3 bases are TGTGCCAGCAGCGCCCATGGCGTCGAGACCCAGTACTTC. This translates into CASSAHGVETQYF.

The chain joins TRBV4-3 to TRBJ2-3; 7 bases line up with TRBD2. The CDR3 is 17 amino acids. J gave up 2 bases and V 0 bases, and 8 bases lay outside the gene matches. Germline CDR1 is LGHNA and CDR2 is YSLEER. The CDR3 protein is CASSQDETRGYTDTQYF. CDR3 in DNA: TGCGCCAGCAGCCAAGACGAAACGCGGGGGTACACAGATACGCAGTATTTT.

V gene TRBV28 combines with J gene TRBJ2-7, with 10 bases aligning to TRBD2. CDR1 and CDR2 (germline): MDHEN, SYDVKM. V lost 7 bases to trimming and J lost 3 bases; unmatched junction nucleotides: 3. This CDR3 has 13 amino acids. CDR3 coding DNA: TGTGCCAGCAAGGGACTAGCGTACTACGAGCAGTACTTC. It codes for CASKGLAYYEQYF.

J is TRBJ2-3 and V is TRBV5-1, with 8 bases identical to TRBD2. V gave up 5 bases and J gave up 6 bases; unmatched junction bases: 11. CDR3 length: 15 residues. Looked up from germline, CDR1 is SGHRS and CDR2 is YFSETQ. CDR3 in amino acids: CASRPTSGFHDTQYF. CDR3 nucleotides: TGCGCCAGCAGACCCACTAGCGGTTTCCACGATACGCAGTATTTT.

The V gene is TRBV20-1, the J gene TRBJ2-1, with 14 nucleotides matching TRBD2. Trimming cost V 4 bases and J 12 bases; bases outside gene matches: 5. The CDR3 sequence is 13 residues long. Germline-derived CDR1 and CDR2 are DFQATT and SNEGSKA (reference sequence). The CDR3 loop is CSATGTSGSRQFF. CDR3 nucleotide sequence: TGCAGTGCTACCGGGACTAGCGGGAGCAGGCAGTTCTTC.

In its sample, this clonotype was seen a few times. The rearrangement links TRBV28 to TRBJ2-7; D is perhaps TRBD2 (5 bases). The J call is doubtful: the DNA matches TRBJ2-5 better. The CDR3 runs 13 residues. Germline CDR1 is MDHEN and CDR2 is SYDVKM. In DNA form, the CDR3 reads TGTGCCAGCAGTTTTTCCGGGGTAGGGACCCAGTACTTC. Protein product: CASSFSGVGTQYF.